The 9 T cell receptor beta chains below were found in one sample sequenced in a study of blood T cell repertoires in COVID-19. Sequenced by immunoSEQ multiplex PCR; TCRdb stores in-frame clones only, minus some. The table shows under 300,000 clones, with around 90% occurring only once. Material for sequencing was peripheral blood. These receptors were obtained from a man aged 45 to 65 with acute or convalescent COVID-19.

This chain joins TRBV11-2 and TRBJ1-5; D is uncertain. V was trimmed by 3 bases and J by 6 bases, leaving 6 bases between them. The CDR3 loop spans 12 amino acids. Germline lookup yields CDR1 SGHAT and CDR2 FQNNGV. CDR3: CASSLGSQPQHF. In nucleotides, the CDR3 is TGTGCCAGCAGCTTGGGCAGTCAGCCCCAGCATTTT.

The V gene is TRBV5-1, the J gene TRBJ2-7; tentatively, D is TRBD1 (7 bases). The CDR3 has 14 amino acids. Germline values: CDR1 SGHRS, CDR2 YFSETQ. The ends were cut back, 5 bases at V and 3 bases at J, with 15 bases in the middle. CDR3: CASREGAFNYEQYF. The CDR3 nucleotides are TGCGCCAGCAGGGAGGGGGCCTTTAACTACGAGCAGTACTTC.

The CDR3 reads CASSGLTGDRGEDTQYF. CDR3 in DNA: TGCGCCAGCAGCGGGTTGACCGGGGACAGGGGCGAAGATACGCAGTATTTT. This chain uses TRBV5-1 with TRBJ2-3; 10 bases map to TRBD1. J gave up 5 bases and V 4 bases, and 13 bases lay outside the gene matches. CDR3 size: 17 residues. The germline CDR1 and CDR2 sequences are SGHRS and YFSETQ.

The chain links TRBV18 to TRBJ2-2; D is unclear. This CDR3 is built from 15 residues. The V gene's germline CDR1 is KGHSH and CDR2 LQKENI. V lost 2 bases to trimming and J lost 4 bases, with 11 bases between them. Written as DNA, the CDR3 is TGTGCCAGCTCACCAGGCCATGCAGGCACCGGGGAGCTGTTTTTT. Encoded protein: CASSPGHAGTGELFF.

This chain joins TRBV9 and TRBJ2-7; D not resolved. The CDR3 has 12 amino acids. Germline V gene data show CDR1 as SGDLS and CDR2 as YYNGEE. The V and J ends lost 3 bases and 1 base respectively, with 5 bases between them. The CDR3, as DNA: TGTGCCAGCAGCGACAGTTCCTACGAGCAGTACTTC. Protein product: CASSDSSYEQYF.

V is TRBV6-5 and J is TRBJ1-5; no reliable D call. The germline V gene has CDR1 MNHEY and CDR2 SVGAGI. Trimming took off 5 bases at V and 0 bases at J, with 11 bases between the two ends. The CDR3 consists of 15 residues. The chain's CDR3 is CASSPYLYSNQPQHF. DNA of the CDR3: TGTGCCAGCAGTCCTTATTTGTATAGCAATCAGCCCCAGCATTTT.

The chain is built from TRBV19 and TRBJ2-1; D gene unclear. Trimming stripped 3 bases from V and 16 bases from J, with 19 bases between. Germline CDR1 reads LNHDA; CDR2 reads SQIVND (reference sequence). The CDR3 runs 13 residues. The CDR3 sequence is CASSIGPSKPPFF. The CDR3 DNA follows: TGTGCCAGTAGTATTGGGCCTTCCAAACCCCCTTTCTTC.

The chain carries TRBV3-1 (or the pseudogene TRBV3-2) and TRBJ1-2, with D perhaps matching TRBD1 (5 bases). The V gene's germline CDR1 is LGHDT and CDR2 YNNKEL (reference sequence). The CDR3 sequence is 17 residues long. The ends were cut back, 4 bases at V and 5 bases at J, with 23 bases in the middle. This chain's CDR3 is CASSPPLGGGLQYGYTF. In DNA, the CDR3 is TGTGCCAGCAGCCCTCCGCTTGGTGGGGGACTCCAGTATGGCTACACCTTC.

This clone was found once. The gene calls are TRBV5-1 and TRBJ2-2; the match to TRBD2 covers 11 bases. Germline V gene sequence: CDR1 SGHRS, CDR2 YFSETQ. The CDR3 covers 20 residues. The trim removed 1 base at V and 1 base at J, leaving 12 bases unmatched. The CDR3 DNA reads as TGCGCCAGCAGCTTGAACGGACTAGCGGGCTCCCCGTTGAACACCGGGGAGCTGTTTTTT. Translated: CASSLNGLAGSPLNTGELFF.